The 8 T cell receptor beta chains in this list originate from one sample, sequenced in a study of blood T cell repertoires in COVID-19. This table comes from immunoSEQ multiplex PCR, and its TCRdb copy is limited to in-frame clones, with some not included. The data contain approximately 60,000 clones, roughly 87% of them singletons. Sequences were obtained from peripheral blood. The origin of the receptors is an elderly woman with COVID-19, enrolled during active disease.

The genes are TRBV7-8 and TRBJ2-7; possible D gene TRBD1, 6 bases. The CDR3 spans 13 residues. Between the trimmed V and J ends, which lost 2 bases and 2 bases, there was a span of 7 bases. CDR1 and CDR2 from the germline V gene are SGHVS and FQNEAQ. CDR3 DNA sequence: TGTGCCAGCAGCTTAACAGGGACCTACGAGCAGTACTTC. Protein sequence: CASSLTGTYEQYF.

The V gene is TRBV19, the J gene TRBJ2-7; TRBD2 matches at 10 bases. CDR3 length equals 14 residues. Looked up from germline, CDR1 is LNHDA and CDR2 is SQIVND (reference sequence). V trimming: 3 bases; J trimming: 3 bases; junction bases outside the gene matches: 2. The CDR3 protein is CASSIQRGGYEQYF. The CDR3 DNA sequence: TGTGCCAGTAGTATCCAGCGGGGGGGCTACGAGCAGTACTTC.

The chain recombines TRBV6-5 with TRBJ2-1; 11 bases map to TRBD1. Germline loops: CDR1 MNHEY, CDR2 SVGAGI. The CDR3 is 15 amino acids. V lost 4 bases and J lost 4; bases outside the gene matches: 3. The CDR3 DNA follows: TGTGCCAGCAGTTCGGGACAGGGGGGATACAATGAGCAGTTCTTC. Protein product: CASSSGQGGYNEQFF.

The genes are TRBV10-3 and TRBJ1-2, with TRBD1 identical over 7 bases. The CDR3 extends over 15 amino acids. Germline trimming cut 10 bases from V and 0 bases from J; bases unmatched to any gene: 11. Germline assignment: CDR1 ENHRY and CDR2 SYGVKD. CDR3 bases: TGTGCCACCAAACCGACAGGGATCGCTAACTATGGCTACACCTTC. Protein product: CATKPTGIANYGYTF.

This chain uses TRBV5-4 with TRBJ2-5; 14 bases agree with TRBD2. J was trimmed by 4 bases and V by 1 base; bases with no gene match: 9. Germline CDR1 is SGHNT and CDR2 is YYREEE (reference sequence). This CDR3 is 18 amino acids long. Written as DNA, the CDR3 is TGTGCCAGCAGCTTGTTTCCGACTAGCGGGGGGGCGGTAGAGACCCAGTACTTC. Translated, it gives CASSLFPTSGGAVETQYF.

The genes are TRBV30 and TRBJ1-4; tentative D call: TRBD1 (5 bases). Germline assignment: CDR1 GTSNPN and CDR2 SVGIG (reference sequence). Trimming removed 4 bases at V and 8 bases at J, with 14 bases between. The CDR3 runs to 13 residues. The CDR3 is CAWTRQGREKLFF. CDR3 nucleotide sequence: TGTGCCTGGACCCGGCAGGGTAGGGAAAAACTGTTTTTT.

The chain couples TRBV6-6 to TRBJ1-2, with 8 bases that match TRBD1. The CDR3 is made up of 15 amino acids. Germline V CDR1 and CDR2: MNHNY, SVGAGI (reference sequence). V trimming: 0 bases; J trimming: 14 bases; junction bases outside the gene matches: 14. Written as DNA, the CDR3 is TGTGCCAGCAGTTACTCGACAGGGGTTTCCTATAGAAGGACCTTC. It specifies CASSYSTGVSYRRTF.

The chain employs TRBV5-6 and TRBJ1-1; D perhaps matches TRBD1 (6 bases). This CDR3 has 15 amino acids. CDR1 is SGHDT, CDR2 YYEEEE, per germline. V was shortened by 6 bases and J by 0 bases, with 15 bases between the two germline ends. The CDR3 here is CASTGGSHLNTEAFF. In DNA form, the CDR3 reads TGTGCCAGCACGGGGGGCTCTCACTTGAACACTGAAGCTTTCTTT.